One and the same sample provided the 24 T cell receptor beta chains below, sequenced in a study of cytomegalovirus exposure and HLA in healthy donors. This PCR relied on a set of 60 Vbeta primers and 13 Jbeta primers. Generated by immunoSEQ multiplex PCR, the TCRdb table keeps only in-frame clones and is missing some. The sample contains under 200,000 clones, almost 80% of which appear only once. The sequenced sample was PBMCs. The origin of the receptors is a man younger than 45 in good health and CMV-seronegative.

The chain uses TRBV5-1 and TRBJ1-4; D unresolved. Per the germline V gene, CDR1 is SGHRS and CDR2 is YFSETQ. V lost 2 bases and J lost 0, with 11 bases in between. The CDR3 has 16 residues. For the CDR3, the DNA is TGCGCCAGCAGCTTAGGGAACGGGGCAACTAATGAAAAACTGTTTTTT. This sequence encodes CASSLGNGATNEKLFF.

This chain joins TRBV10-3 and TRBJ1-3; D is ambiguous. From germline, CDR1 is ENHRY and CDR2 SYGVKD. The V and J ends lost 6 bases and 0 bases respectively, with 6 bases between them. The CDR3 has 13 amino acids. The CDR3 DNA sequence: TGTGCCATCAGGATTAGCTCTGGAAACACCATATATTTT. Protein: CAIRISSGNTIYF.

The chain joins TRBV19 to TRBJ1-5; 7 positions match TRBD1. The CDR3 has 13 residues. Unmatched junction bases numbered 2, after V lost 7 bases and J lost 2 bases. Germline V CDR1 and CDR2: LNHDA, SQIVND (reference sequence). The CDR3 protein is CASNQGGNQPQHF. The CDR3 region has the DNA TGTGCCAGTAACCAGGGGGGCAATCAGCCCCAGCATTTT. Filled out from reference TRBV19 and TRBJ1-5, the complete variable domain reads DGGITQSPKYLFRKEGQNVTLSCEQNLNHDAMYWYRQDPGQGLRLIYYSQIVNDFQKGDIAEGYSVSREKKESFPLTVTSAQKNPTAFYLCASNQGGNQPQHFGDGTRLSIL.

This clone was counted a few times. The rearrangement links TRBV10-2 to TRBJ1-5; tentatively, D is TRBD1 (5 bases). V was pared by 5 bases and J by 2 bases, with 31 bases between. The CDR3 has 21 residues. Germline CDR1 reads WSHSY; CDR2 reads SAAADI. Written as DNA, the CDR3 is TGCGCCAGCAGTAATGGACCTAGAGGAACGCACCTCGGGGGGGGCAATCAGCCCCAGCATTTT. This encodes CASSNGPRGTHLGGGNQPQHF.

This clone was observed a few times. The chain recombines TRBV10-1 with TRBJ2-7; D might be TRBD1 (5 bases). The CDR3 has 13 amino acids. V dropped 4 bases and J dropped 2 bases, with 9 bases sitting between them. The germline V gene has CDR1 WNHNN and CDR2 SYGVQD (reference sequence). The CDR3 protein is CASSAQVTYEQYF. The CDR3 DNA reads TGCGCCAGCAGTGCACAGGTCACCTACGAGCAGTACTTC.

This clone came up a few times. The chain combines TRBV28 with TRBJ1-5; possibly TRBD1 for D (5 bases). Germline values: CDR1 MDHEN, CDR2 SYDVKM. V was clipped by 8 bases and J by 5 bases, with 13 bases between them. This CDR3 contains 13 residues. The CDR3 DNA reads TGTGCCAGCCTCGGAAGGGGCCATCAGCCCCAGCATTTT. It yields the protein CASLGRGHQPQHF.

CDR3 amino acids: CASSQEGSGSHEQYF. The CDR3 nucleotides read TGTGCCAGCAGCCAAGAAGGGAGCGGGAGCCACGAGCAGTACTTC. V is TRBV4-2 and J is TRBJ2-7; TRBD2 aligns across 8 bases. V trimming: 0 bases; J trimming: 5 bases; junction bases outside the gene matches: 6. This CDR3 region has 15 residues. CDR1 and CDR2 from the germline V gene are LGHNA and YNFKEQ.

The chain combines TRBV15 with TRBJ1-2; a possible D gene is TRBD1 (5 bases). The V end was cut by 4 bases, the J end by 2 bases, with 14 bases between. CDR3 length equals 15 residues. Germline V CDR1 and CDR2: LNHNV, YYDKDF (reference sequence). The CDR3 nucleotides are TGTGCCACCAGCAAGGGGCAAACTCAGAACTATGGCTACACCTTC. Its translation: CATSKGQTQNYGYTF. The whole variable domain, filled in from reference TRBV15 and TRBJ1-2, reads DAMVIQNPRYQVTQFGKPVTLSCSQTLNHNVMYWYQQKSSQAPKLLFHYYDKDFNNEADTPDNFQSRRPNTSFCFLDIRSPGLGDTAMYLCATSKGQTQNYGYTFGSGTRLTVV.

The chain uses TRBV30 and TRBJ2-1; 16 bases fit TRBD2. This CDR3 is built from 18 residues. Germline CDR1 reads GTSNPN; CDR2 reads SVGIG (reference sequence). The V gene end was trimmed by 2 bases and the J gene end by 3 bases; junction bases not matched to a gene: 7. CDR3 region: CAWSRGLAGGSYYNEQFF. CDR3 nucleotides: TGTGCCTGGAGTCGGGGACTAGCGGGAGGGAGTTACTACAATGAGCAGTTCTTC.

This clone has only one observation. The chain combines TRBV4-3 with TRBJ2-7, with TRBD2 matching 12 bases. J lost 0 bases, V lost 3 bases, and 12 bases had no gene match. This CDR3 region has 19 residues. Germline V lookup: CDR1 LGHNA, CDR2 YSLEER. The CDR3 spells CASSHNGRRTSGTSYEQYF. In nucleotides, the CDR3 is TGCGCCAGCAGCCATAACGGGCGGCGGACTAGCGGGACCTCCTACGAGCAGTACTTC.

This CDR3 reads CASSLAGQPTNEKLFF. The CDR3 coding sequence is TGCGCCAGCAGCTTGGCTGGCCAACCAACTAATGAAAAACTGTTTTTT. The rearrangement joins TRBV5-1 to TRBJ1-4; D is unresolved. Per the germline V gene, CDR1 is SGHRS and CDR2 is YFSETQ. Trimming removed 0 bases at V and 0 bases at J, with 9 bases between. The CDR3 is 16 amino acids.

The rearrangement links TRBV4-2 to TRBJ2-7, with 12 bases lining up with TRBD2. Germline CDR1 LGHNA, CDR2 YNFKEQ. This CDR3 region has 16 residues. V dropped 1 base and J dropped 3; count of bases not matched to a gene: 4. The CDR3 region has the DNA TGTGCCAGCAGCCAAGGGACTAGCGGGACCTTCTACGAGCAGTACTTC. It translates to CASSQGTSGTFYEQYF.

This chain joins TRBV28 and TRBJ2-3; 10 nucleotides align to TRBD1. Unmatched junction bases numbered 7, after V lost 7 bases and J lost 6 bases. Germline V gene lookup returns CDR1 MDHEN and CDR2 SYDVKM. This CDR3 has 14 amino acids. In nucleotides, the CDR3 is TGTGCCAGCAACCGGGACAGGGGATCCGATACGCAGTATTTT. The encoded protein is CASNRDRGSDTQYF.

The chain carries TRBV30 and TRBJ2-7; TRBD2 aligns across 15 bases. This CDR3 comprises 16 residues. V shed 1 base and J 5 bases; nucleotides not matched to a gene: 6. The V gene's germline CDR1 is GTSNPN and CDR2 SVGIG (reference sequence). The CDR3 nucleotides are TGTGCCTGGAGTGCCGGACTAGCGGGAGGGCCCGACGAGCAGTACTTC. It is translated as CAWSAGLAGGPDEQYF.

V usage is TRBV6-4 and J usage is TRBJ1-2; D might be TRBD1 (5 bases). The CDR3 is 13 residues long. Trimming stripped 6 bases from V and 3 bases from J, with 11 bases between. Germline CDR1 MRHNA, CDR2 SNTAGT. CDR3 sequence reads: CASRGEADYGYTF. The CDR3 DNA reads as TGTGCCAGCAGGGGGGAGGCGGACTATGGCTACACCTTC.

CDR3 protein: CASPGGQGSPSGANVLTF. CDR3 bases: TGTGCCAGCCCAGGAGGACAGGGCTCTCCCTCTGGGGCCAACGTCCTGACTTTC. The chain links TRBV21-1 to TRBJ2-6; the D call of TRBD1 is as the table states it, not checked on the DNA. TRBV21-1 is termed a pseudogene. CDR3 size: 18 residues.

The V and J genes are TRBV11-3 and TRBJ2-1; 11 bases line up with TRBD2. Unmatched junction bases numbered 3, after V lost 1 base and J lost 4 bases. Germline V CDR1 and CDR2: SGHNT, YENEEA. There are 16 residues in the CDR3. In nucleotides, the CDR3 is TGTGCCAGCAGCTTAGCGGCTAGCGGGGGGTACAATGAGCAGTTCTTC. Protein sequence: CASSLAASGGYNEQFF.

The chain employs TRBV7-3 and TRBJ2-7; 8 bases align to TRBD2. J lost 5 bases, V lost 6 bases, and 6 bases had no gene match. Germline assignment: CDR1 SGHTA and CDR2 FQGTGA. The CDR3 totals 13 residues. The CDR3 sequence: CASRFSGTDEQYF. In DNA, the CDR3 is TGTGCCAGCAGGTTTAGCGGGACCGACGAGCAGTACTTC.

This chain connects TRBV13 to TRBJ2-2; 7 positions match TRBD2. Germline assignment: CDR1 PRHDT and CDR2 FYEKMQ (reference sequence). The CDR3 loop spans 17 amino acids. Trimming removed 5 bases from V and 0 bases from J; junction bases left unmatched: 9. CDR3 sequence (DNA): TGTGCCAGCAGCCCAACTAGCGCCATCGCGAACACCGGGGAGCTGTTTTTT. Residues: CASSPTSAIANTGELFF.

The chain employs TRBV7-9 and TRBJ2-7; 8 positions match TRBD1. In germline, CDR1 is SEHNR, CDR2 FQNEAQ (reference sequence). J lost 7 bases, V lost 0 bases, and 11 bases had no gene match. The CDR3 contains 16 residues. The CDR3 sequence: CASSLAMFGTGREQYF. CDR3 DNA: TGTGCCAGCAGCTTAGCGATGTTTGGGACAGGTCGTGAGCAGTACTTC.

The rearrangement joins TRBV9 to TRBJ2-1, with 11 bases identical to TRBD2. With 3 bases clipped from V and 8 bases from J, the junction kept 13 bases outside the gene matches. The CDR3 consists of 17 residues. Germline V gives CDR1 SGDLS, CDR2 YYNGEE. CDR3 loop: CASSANPTSGTQDEQFF. The DNA of the CDR3 is TGTGCCAGCAGCGCTAACCCGACTAGCGGGACGCAGGATGAGCAGTTCTTC.

This sequence joins TRBV4-3 and TRBJ1-2; D gene uncertain. CDR3 size: 15 residues. With 0 bases removed from V and 7 bases from J, the gap between germline ends came to 15 bases. Germline-derived CDR1 and CDR2 are LGHNA and YSLEER. The CDR3 region is CASSQDRSPLSGYTF. The CDR3 bases are TGCGCCAGCAGCCAAGACAGGTCACCACTCTCTGGCTACACCTTC.

V and J are TRBV30 and TRBJ1-1; D is possibly TRBD1 (6 bases). Trimming removed 6 bases from V and 0 bases from J, with 14 bases in between. The CDR3 runs 14 residues. CDR1 is GTSNPN, CDR2 SVGIG, per germline (reference sequence). CDR3 coding DNA: TGTGCCTGTTCGAATACAGGGTTGAACACTGAAGCTTTCTTT. Its translation is CACSNTGLNTEAFF.

The chain joins TRBV6-1 to TRBJ1-3; D call uncertain. Germline V gives CDR1 MNHNS, CDR2 SASEGT. V was clipped by 2 bases and J by 0 bases, with 11 bases between them. The CDR3 length is 16 residues. CDR3 in amino acids: CASSESAGTSGNTIYF. CDR3 DNA: TGTGCCAGCAGTGAATCAGCAGGTACCTCTGGAAACACCATATATTTT.